Sequencing of this T cell receptor beta chain was carried out in a study of shared clonotypes between healthy human individuals. Background on the study: Researchers assigned three CD4 naive, three CD4 memory, two CD8 naive and one CD8 memory plate to each donor. General observations from the study: Against clonotypes common to all four donors, non-shared ones had lower generation probabilities.

TCRdb's table, derived via immunoSEQ multiplex PCR, lists solely in-frame clones and lacks some. The table has about 380,000 clones, approximately 96% seen once; the top ten hold about 0.32%. CDR1 is SNHLY, CDR2 FYNNEI, per germline. This CDR3 is 15 amino acids long. Trimming took off 2 bases at V and 1 base at J, with 11 bases between the two ends. Regarding this clone: The antigen is undetermined.

V gene TRBV2 combines with J gene TRBJ1-1, with a tentative D call TRBD1 (5 bases). The receptor was isolated from a man aged 30-40 years in good health. Source material: memory CD8+ T cells sorted from blood. The sample's subset: CD45RO+ cells pooled with CCR7-negative TemRA cells. The CDR3 reads CASSERDGGNTEAFF. The DNA of the CDR3 is TGTGCCAGCAGTGAACGAGACGGGGGGAACACTGAAGCTTTCTTT.